A few counts support the clone carrying this T cell receptor (beta chain). Treatment: oral pan-JAK inhibitor, 5-10 mg twice daily. This entry comes from a study of CD8+ T cells in alopecia areata. The CDR3 loop spans 20 amino acids. Germline CDR1 and CDR2: SQVTM and ANQGSEA. V lost 4 bases, J lost 0 bases, and 16 bases stayed unmatched. Sequencing relied on a cDNA template that was reverse transcribed from extracted RNA. Method: immunoSEQ multiplex PCR; TCRdb's copy keeps in-frame clones and lacks some. In the table there are nearly 95,000 clones, just over 70% of which are singletons. The TCR comes from a human donor with alopecia areata. The V gene is TRBV29-1, the J gene TRBJ2-7; 15 bases map to TRBD2. The sequenced sample was CD8+ T cells sorted from blood, obtained at week 44, from a patient treated with tofacitinib. CDR3 region: CSVVLTGLAGGPKYSYEQYF. DNA for the CDR3: TGCAGCGTTGTACTCACGGGACTAGCGGGGGGTCCGAAATACTCCTACGAGCAGTACTTC.